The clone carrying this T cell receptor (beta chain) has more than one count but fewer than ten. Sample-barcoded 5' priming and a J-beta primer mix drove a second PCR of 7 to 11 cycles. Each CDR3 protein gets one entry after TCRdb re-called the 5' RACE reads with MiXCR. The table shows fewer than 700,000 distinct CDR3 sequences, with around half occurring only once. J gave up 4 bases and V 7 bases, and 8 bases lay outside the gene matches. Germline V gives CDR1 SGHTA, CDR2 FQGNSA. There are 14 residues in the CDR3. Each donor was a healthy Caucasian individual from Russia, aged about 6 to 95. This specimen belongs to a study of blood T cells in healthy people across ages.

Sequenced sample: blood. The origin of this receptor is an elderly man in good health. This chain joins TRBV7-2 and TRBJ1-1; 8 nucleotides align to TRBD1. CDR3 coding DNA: TGTGCCAGCACGGATACAGGGGGACTCACTGAAGCTTTCTTT. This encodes CASTDTGGLTEAFF. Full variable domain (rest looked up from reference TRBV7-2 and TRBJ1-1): GAGVSQSPSNKVTEKGKDVELRCDPISGHTALYWYRQSLGQGLEFLIYFQGNSAPDKSGLPSDRFSAERTGGSVSTLTIQRTQQEDSAVYLCASTDTGGLTEAFFGQGTRLTVV.